The 23 T cell receptor beta chains given below trace back to one sample, sequenced in a study of OX40 agonist ivuxolimab in advanced cancers. Produced via immunoSEQ multiplex PCR; TCRdb's table is partial and in-frame only. The table has 55,000 to 70,000 clones, more than 85% seen once. Sequencing used CD4+ or CD8+ T cells sorted from blood, obtained in a trial of the OX40 agonist ivuxolimab. These receptors were taken from an adult with an advanced solid tumor such as melanoma, head and neck, liver or kidney cancer.

This rearrangement joins TRBV5-5 to TRBJ1-6, with D unresolved. Germline V gene lookup returns CDR1 SGHKS and CDR2 YYEKEE (reference sequence). V was trimmed by 0 bases and J by 0 bases, leaving 10 bases between them. The CDR3 has 17 residues. Here the CDR3 DNA reads TGTGCCAGCAGCTTGGCAATCCGGAGCTCCTATAATTCACCCCTCCACTTT. This sequence encodes CASSLAIRSSYNSPLHF.

The J gene is TRBJ2-2, the V gene TRBV5-4; either TRBD1 or TRBD2 may supply D (5 bases each). The V gene lost 0 bases and the J gene lost 6 bases, with 21 bases spanning the gap. This CDR3 spans 18 amino acids. Looked up from germline, CDR1 is SGHNT and CDR2 is YYREEE (reference sequence). CDR3 DNA sequence: TGTGCCAGCAGCTTGGACGGGTTTTTAAGCCGAGGGGCCGGGGAGCTGTTTTTT. Protein product: CASSLDGFLSRGAGELFF.

The chain recombines TRBV5-1 with TRBJ2-1; 8 bases fit TRBD2. The ends lost 4 bases at V and 5 bases at J; junction bases unmatched: 8. CDR3 size: 15 residues. The germline V gene encodes CDR1 SGHRS and CDR2 YFSETQ. CDR3 sequence: CASSPREGGNNEQFF. In DNA, the CDR3 is TGCGCCAGCAGCCCCCGGGAGGGCGGGAACAATGAGCAGTTCTTC.

This clone was observed a single time. In nucleotides, the CDR3 is TGTGCCAGCAGTGAATCCGGTGCAGCGAACACTGAAGCTTTCTTT. Its translation is CASSESGAANTEAFF. The chain joins TRBV25-1 to TRBJ1-1; D remains ambiguous. The ends were cut back, 1 base at V and 1 base at J, with 10 bases in the middle. Germline V CDR1 and CDR2: MGHDK, SYGVNS. This CDR3 region has 15 residues.

This chain joins TRBV7-2 and TRBJ2-7; 7 nucleotides match TRBD1. The ends lost 4 bases at V and 3 bases at J; junction bases unmatched: 6. Germline V gene data show CDR1 as SGHTA and CDR2 as FQGNSA. This CDR3 contains 14 residues. CDR3 coding DNA: TGTGCCAGCAGCTCACAGGGGCCCGACTACGAGCAGTACTTC. This encodes CASSSQGPDYEQYF. Full variable domain (remainder filled in from reference TRBV7-2 and TRBJ2-7): GAGVSQSPSNKVTEKGKDVELRCDPISGHTALYWYRQSLGQGLEFLIYFQGNSAPDKSGLPSDRFSAERTGGSVSTLTIQRTQQEDSAVYLCASSSQGPDYEQYFGPGTRLTVT.

V and J are TRBV4-1 and TRBJ2-5; TRBD1 agrees at 8 bases. Germline CDR1 and CDR2: MGHRA and YSYEKL. J was trimmed by 3 bases and V by 0 bases; bases with no gene match: 3. This CDR3 region has 15 residues. The CDR3 nucleotides read TGCGCCAGCAGCCAAGATGTGACAGGGGAAGAGACCCAGTACTTC. Protein sequence: CASSQDVTGEETQYF.

This rearrangement joins TRBV7-2 to TRBJ2-1; D ambiguous. The V gene's germline CDR1 is SGHTA and CDR2 FQGNSA. This CDR3 is built from 13 residues. V was shortened by 5 bases and J by 1 base, with 6 bases between the two germline ends. In nucleotides, the CDR3 is TGTGCCAGCAGCCAGTCTTCCTACAATGAGCAGTTCTTC. Its protein product is CASSQSSYNEQFF. The full variable domain, with the rest looked up from reference TRBV7-2 and TRBJ2-1, is GAGVSQSPSNKVTEKGKDVELRCDPISGHTALYWYRQSLGQGLEFLIYFQGNSAPDKSGLPSDRFSAERTGGSVSTLTIQRTQQEDSAVYLCASSQSSYNEQFFGPGTRLTVL.

J is TRBJ2-7 and V is TRBV6-1; D tentatively fits TRBD1 or TRBD2 (6 bases each). Germline lookup yields CDR1 MNHNS and CDR2 SASEGT. The CDR3 is made up of 11 amino acids. In DNA form, the CDR3 reads TGTGCAGGAGGGGGGCCAAGCGAGCAGTACTTC. This sequence encodes CAGGGPSEQYF.

The chain carries TRBV4-3 and TRBJ2-7; the D gene could be TRBD1 or TRBD2 (5 bases each). The germline V gene has CDR1 LGHNA and CDR2 YSLEER. Trimming left V 2 bases short and J 3 bases short, with 14 bases between. The CDR3 runs 15 residues. The CDR3 is CASSQTRDPIYEQYF. CDR3 nucleotides: TGCGCCAGCAGCCAAACCCGGGACCCAATCTACGAGCAGTACTTC.

This clone occurred once. The CDR3 DNA reads as TGCAGCGGGACCGGGACAGGGGCGTACGAGCAGTACTTC. Protein sequence: CSGTGTGAYEQYF. The V gene is TRBV29-1, the J gene TRBJ2-7; 10 bases match TRBD1. Germline CDR1 SQVTM, CDR2 ANQGSEA. The CDR3 contains 13 residues. V lost 7 bases, J lost 4 bases, and 7 bases stayed unmatched.

V is TRBV11-2 and J is TRBJ2-7; the match to TRBD1 covers 9 bases. Germline values: CDR1 SGHAT, CDR2 FQNNGV. After removal of 2 bases from V and 5 bases from J, the junction contained 4 bases not matched to a gene. This CDR3 has 14 residues. The CDR3 sequence is CASSLWTGEDEQYF. Written as DNA, the CDR3 is TGTGCCAGCAGCTTATGGACAGGGGAGGACGAGCAGTACTTC. The entire variable domain, with the rest obtained from reference TRBV11-2 and TRBJ2-7, is as follows: EAGVAQSPRYKIIEKRQSVAFWCNPISGHATLYWYQQILGQGPKLLIQFQNNGVVDDSQLPKDRFSAERLKGVDSTLKIQPAKLEDSAVYLCASSLWTGEDEQYFGPGTRLTVT.

The chain is built from TRBV13 and TRBJ2-2; a weak D match, TRBD2 (6 bases). Between the trimmed V and J ends, which lost 2 bases and 3 bases, there was a span of 10 bases. The CDR3 runs to 15 residues. Looked up from germline, CDR1 is PRHDT and CDR2 is FYEKMQ (reference sequence). CDR3 in DNA: TGTGCCAGCAGCTTACGGGACTCTTACACCGGGGAGCTGTTTTTT. Protein: CASSLRDSYTGELFF.

Turning to this clone: Additional DNA sequences in this sample encode the identical CDR3. This rearrangement joins TRBV27 to TRBJ2-7; tentatively, D is TRBD1 (6 bases). V lost 3 bases and J 3 bases, leaving 9 bases between the germline ends. This CDR3 has 13 residues. Germline lookup yields CDR1 MNHEY and CDR2 SMNVEV (reference sequence). CDR3 residues: CASSFGQHYEQYF. CDR3 DNA: TGTGCCAGCAGTTTTGGACAGCACTACGAGCAGTACTTC.

This chain links TRBV7-2 with TRBJ2-1; D may be TRBD1 or TRBD2 (5 bases each). CDR3 size: 12 residues. Trimming stripped 7 bases from V and 6 bases from J, with 10 bases between. Germline V CDR1 and CDR2: SGHTA, FQGNSA. Here the CDR3 DNA reads TGTGCCAGCAAAACAGGAGGCAATGAGCAGTTCTTC. This sequence encodes CASKTGGNEQFF.

The J gene is TRBJ2-7, the V gene TRBV11-2, with D possibly matching TRBD2 (6 bases). Trimming took 6 bases from V and 3 from J, leaving 24 bases between them. CDR3 length: 17 residues. The germline V gene has CDR1 SGHAT and CDR2 FQNNGV. The DNA of the CDR3 is TGTGCCAGCAGTTACCCCTTTGTAGACGGGGGTCTCTACGAGCAGTACTTC. This codes for CASSYPFVDGGLYEQYF.

V is TRBV7-2 and J is TRBJ2-7; D not certain. Germline V CDR1 and CDR2: SGHTA, FQGNSA. The CDR3 runs 11 residues. The V and J ends lost 4 bases and 3 bases respectively, with 4 bases between them. CDR3 loop: CASSSIYEQYF. In nucleotides, the CDR3 is TGTGCCAGCAGCTCAATCTACGAGCAGTACTTC.

The chain recombines TRBV6-4 with TRBJ2-1; no definite D call. The CDR3 totals 12 residues. Trimming left V 10 bases short and J 6 bases short, with 13 bases between. In germline, CDR1 is MRHNA, CDR2 SNTAGT. The CDR3 protein is CATSYTGNEQFF. The CDR3, as DNA: TGTGCCACCAGCTATACGGGCAATGAGCAGTTCTTC.

The rearrangement joins TRBV27 to TRBJ2-3; D gene uncertain. CDR3 size: 12 residues. The V gene lost 6 bases and the J gene lost 9 bases, with 13 bases spanning the gap. Germline V CDR1 and CDR2: MNHEY, SMNVEV (reference sequence). The CDR3 reads CASSLIWGTQYF. CDR3 sequence (DNA): TGTGCCAGCAGCCTTATTTGGGGAACGCAGTATTTT.

This CDR3 is CASSPSGGAPQETQYF. CDR3 nucleotide sequence: TGTGCCAGCAGCCCTTCGGGGGGGGCTCCCCAAGAGACCCAGTACTTC. V gene TRBV5-4 combines with J gene TRBJ2-5, with 8 bases identical to TRBD2. The CDR3 contains 16 residues. After removal of 4 bases from V and 1 base from J, the junction contained 9 bases not matched to a gene. Per germline, CDR1 SGHNT and CDR2 YYREEE (reference sequence).

V gene TRBV7-9 combines with J gene TRBJ1-6; 7 bases agree with TRBD1. J was trimmed by 4 bases and V by 5 bases; bases with no gene match: 5. Germline V gene data show CDR1 as SEHNR and CDR2 as FQNEAQ (reference sequence). This CDR3 comprises 15 residues. In nucleotides, the CDR3 is TGTGCCAGCAGCCGCCCGACAGGGTATAATTCACCCCTCCACTTT. It translates to CASSRPTGYNSPLHF. The variable domain in full, completed from reference TRBV7-9 and TRBJ1-6, reads DTGVSQNPRHKITKRGQNVTFRCDPISEHNRLYWYRQTLGQGPEFLTYFQNEAQLEKSRLLSDRFSAERPKGSFSTLEIQRTEQGDSAMYLCASSRPTGYNSPLHFGNGTRLTVT.

CDR3 sequence: CASSPGVGHYEQYF. In nucleotides, the CDR3 is TGTGCCAGCAGTCCGGGGGTTGGCCACTACGAGCAGTACTTC. V is TRBV5-6 and J is TRBJ2-7; perhaps TRBD2 as D (6 bases). The length of the CDR3 is 14 residues. V was pared by 5 bases and J by 3 bases, with 15 bases between. Germline lookup yields CDR1 SGHDT and CDR2 YYEEEE. The complete variable domain, with remaining parts taken from reference TRBV5-6 and TRBJ2-7, reads DAGVTQSPTHLIKTRGQQVTLRCSPKSGHDTVSWYQQALGQGPQFIFQYYEEEERQRGNFPDRFSGHQFPNYSSELNVNALLLGDSALYLCASSPGVGHYEQYFGPGTRLTVT.

The genes are TRBV5-6 and TRBJ2-1; D may be TRBD2 (5 bases). Germline V CDR1 and CDR2: SGHDT, YYEEEE. V lost 2 bases and J 8 bases, leaving 8 bases between the germline ends. The CDR3 sequence is 12 residues long. In DNA form, the CDR3 reads TGTGCCAGCAGCTTCCGGGGATATGAGCAGTTCTTC. It translates to CASSFRGYEQFF.

The V and J genes are TRBV5-1 and TRBJ2-2; the match to TRBD1 covers 7 bases. Trimming at V came to 6 bases and at J to 2 bases, leaving 10 bases not matched to a gene. The germline CDR1 and CDR2 sequences are SGHRS and YFSETQ. CDR3 length: 16 residues. CDR3 DNA sequence: TGCGCCAGCATCCTGTCCCGGGACAGTAACACCGGGGAGCTGTTTTTT. This gives the protein CASILSRDSNTGELFF.